Following are 21 T cell receptor beta chains from one sample sequenced in a study of OX40 agonist ivuxolimab in advanced cancers. Generated by immunoSEQ multiplex PCR, the TCRdb table keeps only in-frame clones and is missing some. The sample includes approximately 76,000 clones, 85% to 90% of them seen just once. Source: CD4+ or CD8+ T cells sorted from blood, taken in a trial of the OX40 agonist ivuxolimab. These receptors originate from an adult with an advanced solid tumor such as melanoma, head and neck, liver or kidney cancer.

The rearrangement joins TRBV11-3 to TRBJ2-1; 12 positions match TRBD2. The CDR3 loop spans 15 amino acids. The germline V gene has CDR1 SGHNT and CDR2 YENEEA. The V segment lost 5 bases and the J segment 2 bases; nucleotides outside the gene matches: 1. The CDR3 is CASSLAGGPYNEQFF. The CDR3 DNA is TGTGCCAGCAGCCTAGCGGGAGGGCCCTACAATGAGCAGTTCTTC.

The CDR3 DNA sequence: TGCAGCGTTGAAGGTTTGAGGACCGTGAACACTGAAGCTTTCTTT. The encoded protein is CSVEGLRTVNTEAFF. The chain has TRBV29-1 and TRBJ1-1; D ambiguous. CDR1 is SQVTM and CDR2 is ANQGSEA in the germline V gene. Trimming cost V 1 base and J 0 bases, with 12 bases left between them. This CDR3 is 15 amino acids long.

The rearrangement joins TRBV6-6 to TRBJ1-2; 7 bases are a match to TRBD1. Per the germline V gene, CDR1 is MNHNY and CDR2 is SVGAGI (reference sequence). The CDR3 length is 14 residues. With 2 bases clipped from V and 6 bases from J, the junction kept 6 bases outside the gene matches. The CDR3 DNA reads TGTGCCAGCAGTTACGCACAGGGGATTGATGGCTACACCTTC. This encodes CASSYAQGIDGYTF.

This clone occurred a few times. An end of the junction differs from the germline gene, which may be a read error. The chain links TRBV7-7 to TRBJ2-1; D is ambiguous. The CDR3 is 14 amino acids. CDR1 is SSHAT, CDR2 FNYEAQ, per germline (reference sequence). The CDR3 here is CASSLGPPNNEQFF. The CDR3 DNA reads TGTGCTAGCAGCTTGGGTCCCCCCAACAATGAGCAGTTCTTC.

This clone was observed a single time. The V call is TRBV6-5, the J call TRBJ2-7; D is possibly TRBD1 (5 bases). V lost 0 bases, J lost 6 bases, and 12 bases lay in between. This CDR3 comprises 14 residues. The germline V gene encodes CDR1 MNHEY and CDR2 SVGAGI. The DNA for the CDR3 is TGTGCCAGCAGTTACTCGCCAGTAAGGGGCGAGCAGTACTTC. This codes for CASSYSPVRGEQYF.

V usage is TRBV4-1 and J usage is TRBJ1-1; D perhaps matches TRBD1 (6 bases). The CDR3 length is 19 residues. CDR1 and CDR2 from the germline V gene are MGHRA and YSYEKL. Deletions cut 0 bases from V and 6 bases from J, with 26 bases between. The CDR3 sequence is CASSQESAFMGAKGSEAFF. The CDR3 coding sequence is TGCGCCAGCAGCCAAGAATCTGCCTTCATGGGGGCCAAGGGGTCTGAAGCTTTCTTT.

The rearrangement joins TRBV27 to TRBJ2-7; D is tentatively TRBD1 or TRBD2 (5 bases each). Germline V gives CDR1 MNHEY, CDR2 SMNVEV (reference sequence). The CDR3 contains 14 residues. V was pared by 4 bases and J by 5 bases, with 15 bases between. The CDR3 is CASSWGGSSDEQYF. The CDR3 nucleotides are TGTGCCAGCAGTTGGGGCGGGTCGTCCGACGAGCAGTACTTC.

This clone was counted between two and nine times. The chain is built from TRBV6-6 and TRBJ2-3; D is perhaps TRBD2 (6 bases). The CDR3 contains 15 residues. V gave up 4 bases and J gave up 6 bases, with 17 bases separating them. Germline V CDR1 and CDR2: MNHNY, SVGAGI (reference sequence). The CDR3 region is CASSSDGSRWDTQYF. The DNA for the CDR3 is TGTGCCAGCAGTTCAGACGGGAGTCGGTGGGATACGCAGTATTTT.

The V call is TRBV7-3, the J call TRBJ2-1, with 12 bases matching TRBD2. The CDR3 contains 14 residues. Germline CDR1 and CDR2: SGHTA and FQGTGA. After removal of 5 bases from V and 10 bases from J, the junction contained 6 bases not matched to a gene. CDR3 region: CASSPLGLAGEQFF. CDR3 bases: TGTGCCAGCAGCCCCCTGGGACTAGCGGGCGAGCAGTTCTTC. Together with reference TRBV7-3 and TRBJ2-1, the CDR3 gives the full variable domain: GAGVSQTPSNKVTEKGKYVELRCDPISGHTALYWYRQSLGQGPEFLIYFQGTGAADDSGLPNDRFFAVRPEGSVSTLKIQRTERGDSAVYLCASSPLGLAGEQFFGPGTRLTVL.

This clone was counted a single time. This chain links TRBV14 with TRBJ2-7, with 8 nucleotides matching TRBD2. J lost 3 bases, V lost 1 base, and 5 bases had no gene match. Germline V CDR1 and CDR2: SGHDN, FVKESK. This CDR3 comprises 15 residues. The CDR3 sequence is CASSQGTSGLYEQYF. Written as DNA, the CDR3 is TGTGCCAGCAGCCAAGGTACTAGCGGCCTCTACGAGCAGTACTTC.

V is TRBV29-1 and J is TRBJ2-1; 8 nucleotides agree with TRBD1. V shed 1 base and J 9 bases; nucleotides not matched to a gene: 8. The CDR3 consists of 14 residues. Germline CDR1 is SQVTM and CDR2 is ANQGSEA. For the CDR3, the DNA is TGCAGCGTTGAAGTCGGGCAGGGGGCCGGTGAGCAGTTCTTC. Its translation is CSVEVGQGAGEQFF.

The rearrangement links TRBV4-2 to TRBJ2-3; D remains ambiguous. V lost 0 bases and J lost 2, with 9 bases in between. Germline V lookup: CDR1 LGHNA, CDR2 YNFKEQ. The CDR3 extends over 15 amino acids. CDR3 sequence reads: CASSQDHPSTDTQYF. In nucleotides, the CDR3 is TGTGCCAGCAGCCAAGATCACCCTTCCACAGATACGCAGTATTTT.

The rearrangement joins TRBV7-6 to TRBJ2-1; 8 bases line up with TRBD1. Germline CDR1 reads SGHVS; CDR2 reads FNYEAQ. Trimming took 1 base from V and 6 from J; bases not matched to a gene: 2. The CDR3 covers 14 residues. The CDR3 DNA reads TGTGCCAGCAGCTTAGGAGGACAGGGCAATGAGCAGTTCTTC. This gives the protein CASSLGGQGNEQFF.

V gene TRBV27 combines with J gene TRBJ1-4, with D perhaps TRBD1 (5 bases). Deletions cut 6 bases from V and 0 bases from J, with 14 bases between. The CDR3 loop spans 16 amino acids. The V gene's germline CDR1 is MNHEY and CDR2 SMNVEV (reference sequence). CDR3 amino acids: CASSPLGGSTNEKLFF. CDR3 DNA: TGTGCCAGCAGCCCCCTCGGGGGATCAACTAATGAAAAACTGTTTTTT.

The chain recombines TRBV30 with TRBJ2-7, with D possibly matching TRBD2 (6 bases). The CDR3 consists of 13 residues. The V end was cut by 3 bases, the J end by 1 base, with 10 bases between. In germline, CDR1 is GTSNPN, CDR2 SVGIG (reference sequence). The CDR3 region is CAWSDGTSYEQYF. The CDR3 region has the DNA TGTGCCTGGAGCGACGGGACTTCCTACGAGCAGTACTTC.

The chain joins TRBV14 to TRBJ2-3, with D perhaps given as TRBD1 or TRBD2 (5 bases each). The V gene's germline CDR1 is SGHDN and CDR2 FVKESK. Trimming removed 4 bases from V and 2 bases from J, with 10 bases in between. The CDR3 contains 14 residues. CDR3 coding DNA: TGTGCCAGCAGCCCCGGGGCCTTCACAGATACGCAGTATTTT. Translation: CASSPGAFTDTQYF.

The chain combines TRBV7-8 with TRBJ1-2; 10 bases are a match to TRBD1. The V gene's germline CDR1 is SGHVS and CDR2 FQNEAQ. After removal of 3 bases from V and 2 bases from J, the junction contained 3 bases not matched to a gene. The CDR3 extends over 15 amino acids. This CDR3 reads CASSLTGGVNYGYTF. In nucleotides, the CDR3 is TGTGCCAGCAGCTTGACAGGGGGCGTGAACTATGGCTACACCTTC.

The gene calls are TRBV7-9 and TRBJ2-1; D gene unclear. Trimming removed 3 bases from V and 4 bases from J, with 10 bases in between. The CDR3 length is 14 residues. Germline V gene sequence: CDR1 SEHNR, CDR2 FQNEAQ (reference sequence). CDR3 in DNA: TGTGCCAGCAGCTTTCCGATTCCGTACAATGAGCAGTTCTTC. Its protein is CASSFPIPYNEQFF.

The gene calls are TRBV5-1 and TRBJ2-5; D remains ambiguous. The J call may be wrong; the DNA end is better matched by TRBJ2-7. CDR1 is SGHRS, CDR2 YFSETQ, per germline. This CDR3 region has 14 residues. The CDR3 sequence is CASSLGSHTAEQYF. CDR3 in DNA: TGCGCCAGCAGCTTGGGGAGCCATACTGCCGAGCAGTACTTC.

This chain uses TRBV5-1 with TRBJ2-1; D gene ambiguous. This CDR3 comprises 14 residues. V lost 0 bases and J 8 bases, leaving 12 bases between the germline ends. CDR1 is SGHRS, CDR2 YFSETQ, per germline. The CDR3 region is CASSLEGSGDEQFF. The DNA for the CDR3 is TGCGCCAGCAGCTTGGAGGGCTCTGGGGATGAGCAGTTCTTC.

Note on this clone: A junction boundary mismatches the germline segment, possibly from a read error. The chain links TRBV2 to TRBJ2-3; 7 nucleotides line up with TRBD1. This CDR3 spans 18 amino acids. Germline V gene sequence: CDR1 SNHLY, CDR2 FYNNEI. The CDR3 nucleotides are TGTGCCAGCGGTGAGGGCTTCAGAGACAGGGAAAGCACAGATACGCAGTATTTT. This gives the protein CASGEGFRDRESTDTQYF.